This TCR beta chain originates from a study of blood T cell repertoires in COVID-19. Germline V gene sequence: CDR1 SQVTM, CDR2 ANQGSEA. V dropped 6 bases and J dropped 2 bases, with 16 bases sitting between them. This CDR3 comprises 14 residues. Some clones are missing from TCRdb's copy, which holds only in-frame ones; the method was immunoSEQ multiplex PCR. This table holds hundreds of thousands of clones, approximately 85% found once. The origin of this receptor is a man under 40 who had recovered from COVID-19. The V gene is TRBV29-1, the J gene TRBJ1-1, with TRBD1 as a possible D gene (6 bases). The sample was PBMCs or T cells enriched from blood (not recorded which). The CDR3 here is CSVGAGALNTEAFF. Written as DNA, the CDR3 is TGCAGCGTCGGGGCAGGGGCCCTTAACACTGAAGCTTTCTTT.